The sequence of this T cell receptor (beta chain) was determined in a study of cytomegalovirus exposure and HLA in healthy donors. Findings and caveats of the study: Many donors shared some public TCRs, even though most TCR sequences were rare. Certain sequence variants were highly shared and formed a cluster, and this cluster was likely a sequencing artifact.

Primers included in the PCR were 60 Vbeta and 13 Jbeta primers. Assay: immunoSEQ multiplex PCR; the TCRdb copy retains only in-frame clones and omits some. The sample holds approximately 150,000 clones, more than 70% seen once. With 2 bases clipped from V and 6 bases from J, the junction kept 8 bases outside the gene matches. The CDR3 sequence is 15 residues long. Per the germline V gene, CDR1 is SGDLS and CDR2 is YYNGEE. A remark on this clone: Its target is unknown.

Sample: PBMCs. The receptor's source is a man between 18 and 35 years old in good health and CMV-seropositive. The rearrangement links TRBV9 to TRBJ2-3, with 8 bases that match TRBD2. CDR3 coding DNA: TGTGCCAGCAGCGTTTATAGCGGGGAGGGGGATACGCAGTATTTT. Protein sequence: CASSVYSGEGDTQYF.